The T cell receptor beta chain under discussion was sequenced for a study of CD8 T cells in ankylosing spondylitis. Quantitative molecular-barcoded 5'-RACE generated the TCR beta libraries. TCRdb passed the 5' RACE reads through MiXCR, listing each CDR3 protein once. Of about 330,000 distinct CDR3 sequences listed, roughly 8% are singletons. V lost 5 bases and J 0 bases, leaving 11 bases between the germline ends. This CDR3 is built from 13 residues. Germline V gene sequence: CDR1 SQVTM, CDR2 ANQGSEA. Whole-study results and caveats: What appeared characteristic of ankylosing spondylitis blood was a TCR beta motif of under 10 highly homologous variants.

On this clonotype: Its antigen is currently unknown.

Source material: blood, either unsorted or a sorted T cell fraction (not recorded which). This sequence was found in a male donor with ankylosing spondylitis. The chain joins TRBV29-1 to TRBJ2-7; D perhaps matches TRBD1 (5 bases). Here the CDR3 DNA reads TGCAGCGTTACTCGGACAAGCTCCTACGAGCAGTACTTC. Protein sequence: CSVTRTSSYEQYF.